This T cell receptor beta chain was obtained from a study of OX40 agonist ivuxolimab in advanced cancers. The protocol was immunoSEQ multiplex PCR, while the TCRdb copy is restricted to in-frame clones and leaves out a portion. Of about 50,000 clones in the sample, 70% to 90% were seen once. Germline CDR1 is SGHKS and CDR2 is YYEKEE (reference sequence). The CDR3 is 17 residues long. Germline trimming cut 1 base from V and 5 bases from J; bases unmatched to any gene: 7. The chain carries TRBV5-5 and TRBJ2-1, with 12 bases fitting TRBD2. Sequencing used CD4+ or CD8+ T cells sorted from blood, obtained in a trial of the OX40 agonist ivuxolimab. This TCR came from an adult with an advanced solid tumor such as melanoma, head and neck, liver or kidney cancer. The CDR3 nucleotides read TGTGCCAGCAGCTTGCTTCCTAGCGGGGGGGCCGACAATGAGCAGTTCTTC. It codes for CASSLLPSGGADNEQFF.